The present entry profiles one T cell receptor (beta chain) with its context. This sample was included in a study of cytotoxic CD8 clonotypes in ibrutinib-treated CLL. The protocol was immunoSEQ multiplex PCR, while the TCRdb copy is restricted to in-frame clones and leaves out a portion. The sample holds nearly 300,000 clones, around 76% seen once. The CDR3 totals 14 residues. The germline V gene has CDR1 SGDLS and CDR2 YYNGEE. The V and J ends lost 4 bases and 4 bases, in that order; junction bases with no gene match: 5. The source was PBMCs, collected at disease progression, from a patient treated with ibrutinib. The V call is TRBV9, the J call TRBJ1-3; the match to TRBD1 covers 7 bases. This TCR was sampled from a human donor with chronic lymphocytic leukemia. Here the CDR3 reads CASSPWTGGNTIYF. The CDR3 nucleotides read TGTGCCAGCAGCCCCTGGACAGGAGGAAACACCATATATTTT.